This T cell receptor (beta chain) was recovered during a study of vaccination and CD4 T cells after COVID-19. The study's findings and limits: Median SARS-CoV-2-reactive clonotype numbers went up from roughly 19 to 38, but not significantly. Convalescent patients had a median around 87% of reactive clones appearing only post-vaccination.

Cultured CD4+ T cells had their DNA profiled by the Oncomine TCR Beta short-read assay. Genomic DNA extraction was carried out from cultured CD4+ T cells. TCRdb reprocessed the PCR reads via MiXCR and lists one record per CDR3 protein. The sample holds approximately 12,000 distinct CDR3 sequences; approximately 50% are singletons and the top ten take roughly 30%. Worth noting for this clonotype: The antigen is undetermined.

Germline CDR1 reads MNHNS; CDR2 reads SASEGT. The CDR3 is made up of 15 amino acids. V shed 4 bases and J 0 bases; nucleotides not matched to a gene: 3. Treatment of the sample: roughly 11-day PBMC culture with coronavirus spike peptide pools or control peptides (ViraFEST assay). This chain links TRBV6-1 with TRBJ1-5; 7 bases map to TRBD1. This TCR came from a human donor who had recovered from COVID-19. Sequencing was performed on CD4+ T cells from blood, cultured in vitro. In nucleotides, the CDR3 is TGTGCCAGCAGTGCCGGGACAGATAGCAATCAGCCCCAGCATTTT. This codes for CASSAGTDSNQPQHF.